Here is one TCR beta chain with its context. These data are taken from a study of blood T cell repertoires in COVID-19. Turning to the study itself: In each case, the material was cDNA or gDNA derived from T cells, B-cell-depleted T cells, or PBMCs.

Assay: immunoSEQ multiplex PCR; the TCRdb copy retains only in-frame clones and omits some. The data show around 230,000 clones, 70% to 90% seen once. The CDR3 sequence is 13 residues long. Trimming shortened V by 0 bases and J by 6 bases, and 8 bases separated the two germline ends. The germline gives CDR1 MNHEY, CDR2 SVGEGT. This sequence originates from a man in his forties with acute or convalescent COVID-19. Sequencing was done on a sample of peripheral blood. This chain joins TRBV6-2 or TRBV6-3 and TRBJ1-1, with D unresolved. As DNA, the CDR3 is TGTGCCAGCAGTTACTCGTCCCCATCTGAAGCTTTCTTT. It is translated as CASSYSSPSEAFF.